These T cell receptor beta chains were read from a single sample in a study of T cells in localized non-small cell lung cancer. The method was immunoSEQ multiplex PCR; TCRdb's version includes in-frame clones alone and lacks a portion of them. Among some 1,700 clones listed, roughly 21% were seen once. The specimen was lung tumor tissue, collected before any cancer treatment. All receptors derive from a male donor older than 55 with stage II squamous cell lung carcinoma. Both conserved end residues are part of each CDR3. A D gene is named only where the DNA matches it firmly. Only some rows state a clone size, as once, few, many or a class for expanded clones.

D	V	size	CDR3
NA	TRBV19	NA	CASIENARINSPLHF
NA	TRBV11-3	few	CASSVDSLPNYGYTF
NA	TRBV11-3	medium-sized	CASSLFTGPYGYTF
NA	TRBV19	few	CASSFKTGANSPLHF
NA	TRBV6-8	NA	CASSPRVGKTEAFF
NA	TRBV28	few	CASSADSSGNTIYF
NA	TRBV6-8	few	CASSYLGDSPLHF
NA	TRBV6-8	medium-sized	CASSGRVPDTEAFF
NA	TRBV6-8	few	CASSKGTDGDYGYTF
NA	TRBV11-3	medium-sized	CASSFRGPWDEQYF
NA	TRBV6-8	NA	CASSDEPGRPTGELFF
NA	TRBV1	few	CASSQDPGGLDTQYF
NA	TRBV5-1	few	CASSLVPAPDGELFF
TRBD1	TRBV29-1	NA	CSVDWTGEHNYGYTF
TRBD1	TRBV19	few	CASSRTGVSEQFF
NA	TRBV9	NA	CASSDPATEQYF
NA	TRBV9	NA	CASSGGAGRNTIYF
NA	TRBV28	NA	CASSLRGSSGANVLTF
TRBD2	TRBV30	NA	CAWSAPGMGGNEQFF
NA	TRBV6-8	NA	CASSYQGRRSGYTF
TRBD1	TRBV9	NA	CASGQTGFEQYF
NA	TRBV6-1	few	CASSEGVRGFATNEKLFF
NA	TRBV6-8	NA	CASTSDHYNSPLHF
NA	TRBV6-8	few	CASSYSSTPSGEQFF
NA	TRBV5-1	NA	CASSLGTRRDTYEQYF
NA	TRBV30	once	CAWRSGSTDTQYF
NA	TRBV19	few	CASSIAQQGNQPQHF
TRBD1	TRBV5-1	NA	CASSGQGLDSPLHF
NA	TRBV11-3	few	CASSLGGGLNTDTQYF